Presented here are 30 T cell receptor beta chains from one specimen sequenced in a study of molecular identifiers for immune sequencing clone quantification. TCRdb re-analysed the PCR reads in MiXCR, keeping a single row per CDR3 protein. The sample holds roughly 90,000 distinct CDR3 sequences, roughly 25% seen once. The material sequenced was naive CD8+ T cells from blood, with Jurkat cell RNA spiked in. Subset defined: FACS-sorted CD8+CD4-CCR7+CD45RA+ naive T cells. The receptors originated from a human donor in good health. Some libraries in this study had Jurkat cell RNA spiked in.

The rearrangement links TRBV15 to TRBJ2-3; no reliable D call. V was cut by 8 bases and J by 2 bases, with 11 bases left in between. Germline assignment: CDR1 LNHNV and CDR2 YYDKDF (reference sequence). The length of the CDR3 is 13 residues. The CDR3 is CATRSLLTDTQYF. The CDR3 coding sequence is TGTGCCACCCGGAGCCTCCTCACAGATACGCAGTATTTT.

This clonotype was observed at least ten times. The CDR3 here is CASSFELLGTGGRNGYTF. The DNA of the CDR3 is TGTGCCAGCAGCTTCGAACTATTAGGGACAGGCGGGCGAAATGGCTACACCTTC. The chain carries TRBV12-3 or TRBV12-4 and TRBJ1-2, with TRBD1 matching 8 bases. The length of the CDR3 is 18 residues. The trim removed 6 bases at V and 6 bases at J, leaving 21 bases unmatched.

The chain joins TRBV5-4 to TRBJ2-3, with D possibly matching TRBD2 (7 bases). Trimming shortened V by 0 bases and J by 4 bases, and 12 bases separated the two germline ends. The CDR3 runs to 15 residues. Germline loops: CDR1 SGHNT, CDR2 YYREEE (reference sequence). CDR3 residues: CASSLGWGGADTQYF. The CDR3 DNA reads TGTGCCAGCAGCTTGGGGTGGGGGGGCGCAGATACGCAGTATTTT.

J is TRBJ2-2 and V is TRBV5-4, with 8 bases lining up with TRBD2. Germline V gene data show CDR1 as SGHNT and CDR2 as YYREEE (reference sequence). The CDR3 sequence is 16 residues long. The junction had 7 bases not matched to a gene; V was cut back by 2 bases and J by 4 bases. The chain's CDR3 is CASSFAGSGTTGELFF. The CDR3 region has the DNA TGTGCCAGCAGCTTCGCCGGTAGCGGGACCACCGGGGAGCTGTTTTTT.

This clonotype was found many times. The chain is built from TRBV7-9 and TRBJ1-5; D gene uncertain. The CDR3 covers 11 residues. V was shortened by 6 bases and J by 4 bases, with 4 bases between the two germline ends. The germline V gene has CDR1 SEHNR and CDR2 FQNEAQ (reference sequence). The CDR3: CASSSNQPQHF. CDR3 nucleotides: TGTGCCAGCAGTTCTAATCAGCCCCAGCATTTT.

The rearrangement links TRBV3-1 to TRBJ2-5, with D perhaps matching TRBD2 (5 bases). This CDR3 region has 15 residues. The germline V gene encodes CDR1 LGHDT and CDR2 YNNKEL (reference sequence). V was pared by 0 bases and J by 1 base, with 9 bases between. CDR3 coding DNA: TGTGCCAGCAGCCAAGACTCTAGCCTCCAAGAGACCCAGTACTTC. It yields the protein CASSQDSSLQETQYF.

This clonotype showed up just a few times. The chain joins TRBV28 to TRBJ2-7, with D maybe TRBD2 (6 bases). This CDR3 is built from 17 residues. CDR1 is MDHEN, CDR2 SYDVKM, per germline. The V end lost 7 bases, the J end lost 0 bases, and 22 bases lay between the germline ends. CDR3 amino acids: CASTTSYGSINSYEQYF. For the CDR3, the DNA is TGTGCCAGCACCACTTCTTACGGGAGTATTAACTCCTACGAGCAGTACTTC.

This clonotype was counted between two and nine times. The rearrangement joins TRBV27 to TRBJ2-3; D possibly corresponds to TRBD2 (7 bases). The CDR3 extends over 15 amino acids. V was shortened by 7 bases and J by 5 bases, with 19 bases between the two germline ends. Per germline, CDR1 MNHEY and CDR2 SMNVEV (reference sequence). The CDR3 region is CASIRWGGAKDTQYF. The CDR3 nucleotides read TGTGCCAGCATCCGTTGGGGGGGGGCGAAAGATACGCAGTATTTT.

The CDR3, as DNA: TGCAGCGTTGAATTGGGGACTAGTCTCTGTGAGCAGTTCTTC. Amino acids: CSVELGTSLCEQFF. The gene calls are TRBV29-1 and TRBJ2-1; 8 nucleotides agree with TRBD2. Germline V gene sequence: CDR1 SQVTM, CDR2 ANQGSEA. The CDR3 is made up of 14 amino acids. V lost 2 bases to trimming and J lost 9 bases; unmatched junction nucleotides: 9.

The table lists this clonotype with many counts. This chain links TRBV5-4 with TRBJ1-1; no reliable D call. The germline V gene encodes CDR1 SGHNT and CDR2 YYREEE (reference sequence). V was shortened by 0 bases and J by 4 bases, with 7 bases between the two germline ends. The CDR3 extends over 13 amino acids. CDR3 loop: CASSLEWGTEAFF. The CDR3 coding sequence is TGTGCCAGCAGCTTGGAGTGGGGCACTGAAGCTTTCTTT.

The chain combines TRBV2 with TRBJ1-1, with 7 bases fitting TRBD1. CDR1 SNHLY and CDR2 FYNNEI come from the germline V gene. The CDR3 is 16 amino acids. Trimming took 11 bases from V and 2 from J; bases not matched to a gene: 17. CDR3 residues: CAGWGRGTILNTEAFF. The CDR3 DNA follows: TGTGCCGGCTGGGGCAGGGGGACCATACTAAACACTGAAGCTTTCTTT.

With regard to this clonotype: This clone may be a read error of a much larger clone one base away. The chain carries TRBV4-3 and TRBJ1-1; D perhaps matches TRBD1 (5 bases). The V and J ends lost 0 bases and 2 bases respectively, with 10 bases between them. CDR1 is LGHNA, CDR2 YSLEER, per germline. The CDR3 spans 15 residues. The CDR3 nucleotides are TGCGCCAGCAGCCAAGACAGGGCCACAAACACTGAAGCTTTCTTT. This encodes CASSQDRATNTEAFF.

In this sample, this clonotype turned up many times. This rearrangement joins TRBV2 to TRBJ2-7, with D tentatively TRBD1 (5 bases). V gave up 2 bases and J gave up 3 bases, with 5 bases separating them. Germline lookup yields CDR1 SNHLY and CDR2 FYNNEI. The CDR3 extends over 12 amino acids. The CDR3 sequence: CASSERGYEQYF. For the CDR3, the DNA is TGTGCCAGCAGTGAAAGGGGCTACGAGCAGTACTTC.

J is TRBJ2-5 and V is TRBV4-1; no firm D call. Trimming left V 0 bases short and J 5 bases short, with 7 bases between. Germline CDR1 MGHRA, CDR2 YSYEKL. This CDR3 has 13 amino acids. CDR3 protein: CASSQERWETQYF. CDR3 sequence (DNA): TGCGCCAGCAGCCAAGAACGGTGGGAGACCCAGTACTTC.

The chain has TRBV16 and TRBJ1-1; 10 bases are shared with TRBD1. This CDR3 comprises 14 residues. Germline CDR1 and CDR2: KGHSY and FQNENV. J lost 4 bases, V lost 4 bases, and 3 bases had no gene match. CDR3 in amino acids: CASSLRQGATEAFF. CDR3 DNA sequence: TGTGCCAGCAGCCTTAGACAGGGGGCCACTGAAGCTTTCTTT.

Comment on this clonotype: This may be a read error, as it is one base from a much larger clone. The J gene is TRBJ1-2, the V gene TRBV12-5; D not resolved. V was clipped by 5 bases and J by 8 bases, with 9 bases between them. Germline V lookup: CDR1 LGHNT, CDR2 FRNRAP. This CDR3 contains 11 residues. This CDR3 reads CASGRVQGYTF. The CDR3 DNA is TGTGCTAGTGGTAGGGTTCAGGGCTACACCTTC.

The gene calls are TRBV18 and TRBJ2-5; 10 positions match TRBD2. The germline V gene has CDR1 KGHSH and CDR2 LQKENI. CDR3 length equals 17 residues. V trimming: 2 bases; J trimming: 1 base; junction bases outside the gene matches: 7. Here the CDR3 DNA reads TGTGCCAGCTCACCAAGACTAGCGGGCGTCCTCCAAGAGACCCAGTACTTC. The encoded protein is CASSPRLAGVLQETQYF.

This clonotype was recorded a few times. CDR3: CATSDGLAGSYEQYF. The DNA for the CDR3 is TGTGCCACCAGCGATGGACTAGCGGGATCCTACGAGCAGTACTTC. The chain employs TRBV15 and TRBJ2-7; 12 bases are shared with TRBD2. The CDR3 is 15 amino acids. J lost 1 base, V lost 5 bases, and 3 bases had no gene match. CDR1 and CDR2 from the germline V gene are LNHNV and YYDKDF (reference sequence).

Ten or more counts support this clonotype. The rearrangement links TRBV12-3 or TRBV12-4 to TRBJ2-3, with TRBD2 matching 12 bases. This CDR3 is built from 16 residues. The ends lost 5 bases at V and 5 bases at J; junction bases unmatched: 8. The CDR3: CASSTTSGGYGDTQYF. CDR3 DNA: TGTGCCAGCAGTACGACTAGCGGGGGATATGGAGATACGCAGTATTTT.

This clonotype has just a few counts. This chain's CDR3 is CASSWGGDEQFF. The CDR3 region has the DNA TGTGCCAGTAGTTGGGGGGGCGATGAGCAGTTCTTC. The V and J genes are TRBV19 and TRBJ2-1, with TRBD2 as a possible D gene (7 bases). CDR3 length equals 12 residues. Germline CDR1 LNHDA, CDR2 SQIVND (reference sequence). The V end was cut by 5 bases, the J end by 8 bases, with 10 bases between.

About this clonotype itself: A much larger clone is a single base away; this may be a read error. J is TRBJ1-1 and V is TRBV20-1; D is unresolved. Germline V CDR1 and CDR2: DFQATT, SNEGSKA (reference sequence). Trimming removed 1 base from V and 0 bases from J, with 12 bases in between. The length of the CDR3 is 15 residues. DNA for the CDR3: TGCAGTGCTAGAGGGCCAGCGAATCTGAACACTGAAGCTTTCTTT. Protein sequence: CSARGPANLNTEAFF.

There are a few counts of this clonotype. This sequence joins TRBV3-1 and TRBJ2-4; 12 bases match TRBD2. CDR3 size: 19 residues. The germline gives CDR1 LGHDT, CDR2 YNNKEL (reference sequence). V trimming: 3 bases; J trimming: 10 bases; junction bases outside the gene matches: 19. In nucleotides, the CDR3 is TGTGCCAGCAGCCAGGACACTATGAAAGGACTAGCGGGATATCCGATTCAGTACTTC. Translating gives CASSQDTMKGLAGYPIQYF. Full variable domain (rest looked up from reference TRBV3-1 and TRBJ2-4): DTAVSQTPKYLVTQMGNDKSIKCEQNLGHDTMYWYKQDSKKFLKIMFSYNNKELIINETVPNRFSPKSPDKAHLNLHINSLELGDSAVYFCASSQDTMKGLAGYPIQYFGAGTRLSVL.

This clonotype has a handful of counts. V gene TRBV19 combines with J gene TRBJ1-1; possibly TRBD1 for D (6 bases). CDR1 LNHDA and CDR2 SQIVND come from the germline V gene (reference sequence). Trimming cost V 5 bases and J 4 bases, with 17 bases left between them. The CDR3 sequence is 15 residues long. The chain's CDR3 is CASSLGGPLGTEAFF. CDR3 DNA: TGTGCCAGTAGTCTAGGGGGGCCCTTGGGCACTGAAGCTTTCTTT.

This clonotype has just a few counts. The chain has TRBV7-8 and TRBJ1-1, with a weak D call TRBD1 (5 bases). The CDR3 loop spans 13 amino acids. Looked up from germline, CDR1 is SGHVS and CDR2 is FQNEAQ. Between the trimmed V and J ends, which lost 5 bases and 5 bases, there was a span of 12 bases. CDR3 nucleotide sequence: TGTGCCAGCAGCCCAGCAGGGAGGACTGAAGCTTTCTTT. Translated: CASSPAGRTEAFF.

The gene calls are TRBV7-6 and TRBJ2-2; D is ambiguous. Germline V gene data show CDR1 as SGHVS and CDR2 as FNYEAQ. CDR3 length: 13 residues. The germline V and J ends were trimmed by 5 bases and 6 bases, with 10 bases remaining between them. The CDR3, as DNA: TGTGCCAGCAGCCTCGTCCTCTCCGGGGAGCTGTTTTTT. It encodes CASSLVLSGELFF.

The rearrangement joins TRBV29-1 to TRBJ2-1; 12 bases align to TRBD2. Losses at the gene ends were 7 bases for V and 1 base for J; bases not matched to a gene: 5. CDR3 length: 15 residues. Per germline, CDR1 SQVTM and CDR2 ANQGSEA. The CDR3, as DNA: TGCAGCGCCGACGGACTAGCGGGGTCCTACAATGAGCAGTTCTTC. Translated, it gives CSADGLAGSYNEQFF.

This clonotype was detected many times. The CDR3, as DNA: TGTGCCAGCAGCCCCCCGGTCTGGGGGGATGAAAAACTGTTTTTT. Residues: CASSPPVWGDEKLFF. The chain joins TRBV7-9 to TRBJ1-4; a weak D match, TRBD1 (5 bases). The V gene's germline CDR1 is SEHNR and CDR2 FQNEAQ (reference sequence). V lost 5 bases and J lost 6, with 16 bases in between. CDR3 length: 15 amino acids.

Of note for this clonotype: This sequence may be a read error, since a much larger clone differs from it by one base. The rearrangement joins TRBV6-2 or TRBV6-3 to TRBJ1-1; 8 bases are a match to TRBD1. The CDR3 extends over 16 amino acids. The germline gives CDR1 MNHEY, CDR2 SVGEGT. CDR3 amino acids: CASSSYRGMVDTESFF. CDR3 DNA sequence: TGTGCCAGCAGTTCGTACAGGGGGATGGTCGACACTGAATCTTTCTTT.

V usage is TRBV6-1 and J usage is TRBJ1-5, with D uncertain. The germline V and J ends were trimmed by 2 bases and 0 bases, with 5 bases remaining between them. Germline V gives CDR1 MNHNS, CDR2 SASEGT. The CDR3 has 14 residues. CDR3 sequence (DNA): TGTGCCAGCAGTGAAAGCTATAGCAATCAGCCCCAGCATTTT. Its protein product is CASSESYSNQPQHF.

A note on this clonotype: One base away lies a much larger clone, so this may be a sequencing read error. The chain joins TRBV28 to TRBJ1-1; 7 nucleotides agree with TRBD1. The CDR3 covers 14 residues. Germline loops: CDR1 MDHEN, CDR2 SYDVKM. The CDR3 nucleotides read TGTGCCGGCAGCGCCAGGGGGACGGCCACTGAAGCTTTCTTT. Its protein product is CAGSARGTATEAFF.